This T cell receptor (beta chain) originates from a study of T-cell reconstitution after alpha-beta-depleted transplantation in children. The CDR3 has 15 residues. Germline CDR1 SEHNR, CDR2 FQNEAQ (reference sequence). J lost 5 bases, V lost 1 base, and 3 bases had no gene match. Preparation of the TCRbeta library used unique molecular identifiers. Via MiXCR, TCRdb re-called the PCR reads, giving one row per CDR3 protein. The repertoire includes a few hundred thousand distinct CDR3 sequences, roughly 17% of them detected once, and under 30% sits in the top ten. This clonotype was found a few times. The V and J genes are TRBV7-9 and TRBJ2-7, with TRBD2 identical over 12 bases. Sequences were derived from PBMCs, mostly from graft donor cells, sampled 360 days after TCRalphabeta/CD19-depleted stem cell transplant. This receptor was taken from a boy less than two years old who had a stem cell transplant for Wiskott-Aldrich syndrome, so the T cells may come from the graft donor. This CDR3 reads CASSLVASGRDEQYF. As DNA, the CDR3 is TGTGCCAGCAGCTTAGTGGCTAGCGGGAGGGACGAGCAGTACTTC.